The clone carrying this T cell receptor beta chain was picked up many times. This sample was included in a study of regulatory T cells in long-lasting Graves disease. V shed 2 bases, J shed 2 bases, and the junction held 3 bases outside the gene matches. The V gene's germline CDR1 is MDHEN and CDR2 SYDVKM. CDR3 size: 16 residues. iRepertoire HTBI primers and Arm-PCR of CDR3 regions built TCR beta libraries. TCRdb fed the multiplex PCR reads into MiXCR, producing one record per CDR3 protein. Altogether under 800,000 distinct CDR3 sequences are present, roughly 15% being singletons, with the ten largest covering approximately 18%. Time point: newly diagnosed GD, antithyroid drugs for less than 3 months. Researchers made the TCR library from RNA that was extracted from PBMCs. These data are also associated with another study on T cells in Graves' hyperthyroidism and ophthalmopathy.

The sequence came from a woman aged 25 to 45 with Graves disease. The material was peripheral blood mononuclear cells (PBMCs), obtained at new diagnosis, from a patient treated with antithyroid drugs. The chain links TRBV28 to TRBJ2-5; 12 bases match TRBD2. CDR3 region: CASSLLTSGGQETQYF. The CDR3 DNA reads TGTGCCAGCAGTTTACTTACTAGCGGGGGGCAAGAGACCCAGTACTTC. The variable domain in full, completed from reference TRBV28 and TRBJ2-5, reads DVKVTQSSRYLVKRTGEKVFLECVQDMDHENMFWYRQDPGLGLRLIYFSYDVKMKEKGDIPEGYSVSREKKERFSLILESASTNQTSMYLCASSLLTSGGQETQYFGPGTRLLVL.